The 18 T cell receptor beta chains below all came from one sample that was sequenced in a study of beta chain features in type 1 diabetes. Every isolated RNA sample was fully reverse transcribed, so sequencing captured expressed TCRB transcripts. Sequencing used immunoSEQ multiplex PCR; TCRdb keeps in-frame clones, though not all of them. The profile shows hundreds of thousands of clones, over 9.5% of them singletons. The specimen sequenced was naive CD4+ T cells from blood. Every receptor here comes from a man aged 18-30 years in good health.

This clone occurred once. The chain employs TRBV5-1 and TRBJ2-5, with D perhaps TRBD1 (6 bases). V lost 3 bases and J 1 base, leaving 16 bases between the germline ends. Germline V gives CDR1 SGHRS, CDR2 YFSETQ. This CDR3 has 16 amino acids. The CDR3 spells CASSYSRGTLQETQYF. CDR3 DNA: TGCGCCAGCAGCTATTCGAGAGGGACACTCCAAGAGACCCAGTACTTC.

This clone showed up just a few times. The V call is TRBV28, the J call TRBJ2-7; D not certain. The CDR3 sequence is 14 residues long. Deletions cut 4 bases from V and 1 base from J, with 11 bases between. Germline V CDR1 and CDR2: MDHEN, SYDVKM. In nucleotides, the CDR3 is TGTGCCAGCAGTTCGAGGCAACGGTCCTACGAGCAGTACTTC. This sequence encodes CASSSRQRSYEQYF.

This clone has a handful of counts. J is TRBJ1-5 and V is TRBV6-6; D gene unclear. This CDR3 spans 11 amino acids. Per the germline V gene, CDR1 is MNHNY and CDR2 is SVGAGI (reference sequence). Trimming stripped 8 bases from V and 5 bases from J, with 7 bases between. CDR3 DNA sequence: TGTGCCAGCTCAACAGATCAGCCCCAGCATTTT. It codes for CASSTDQPQHF.

This clone was seen a few times. This chain connects TRBV9 to TRBJ1-1; D is undetermined. The CDR3 is made up of 13 amino acids. The V end lost 2 bases, the J end lost 2 bases, and 7 bases lay between the germline ends. Germline CDR1 SGDLS, CDR2 YYNGEE. CDR3 nucleotide sequence: TGTGCCAGCAGCGTCTACGTAAACACTGAAGCTTTCTTT. This gives the protein CASSVYVNTEAFF.

This clone showed up just a few times. The sample has other DNA sequences that encode this CDR3 too. The V gene is TRBV30, the J gene TRBJ1-2, with D hard to call. CDR3 length: 11 amino acids. The V end was cut by 1 base, the J end by 8 bases, with 8 bases between. CDR1 GTSNPN and CDR2 SVGIG come from the germline V gene (reference sequence). CDR3 loop: CAWSGGGGYTF. Here the CDR3 DNA reads TGTGCCTGGAGTGGAGGAGGCGGCTACACCTTC.

The rearrangement uses TRBV5-1 and TRBJ2-1; 12 nucleotides line up with TRBD1. This CDR3 is 19 amino acids long. CDR1 and CDR2 from the germline V gene are SGHRS and YFSETQ. V lost 3 bases, J lost 1 base, and 11 bases stayed unmatched. The CDR3 DNA sequence: TGCGCCAGCAGCTGGCCGGGACAGGGGGCCGAGGTTTCCTACAATGAGCAGTTCTTC. Amino acid sequence: CASSWPGQGAEVSYNEQFF.

V and J are TRBV7-9 and TRBJ2-1; D uncertain. This CDR3 is 10 amino acids long. V was clipped by 8 bases and J by 6 bases, with 5 bases between them. Germline CDR1 SEHNR, CDR2 FQNEAQ (reference sequence). This chain's CDR3 is CASHSNEQFF. CDR3 nucleotides: TGTGCCAGCCACTCCAATGAGCAGTTCTTC.

This clone has only a few counts. This CDR3 reads CASSLRTSTGELFF. CDR3 DNA: TGCGCCAGCAGCCTAAGGACTAGCACCGGGGAGCTGTTTTTT. The chain uses TRBV5-1 and TRBJ2-2; 7 bases align to TRBD2. This CDR3 region has 14 residues. Germline CDR1 SGHRS, CDR2 YFSETQ. Trimming removed 4 bases from V and 4 bases from J; junction bases left unmatched: 4.

V usage is TRBV5-1 and J usage is TRBJ2-2; D is possibly TRBD1 (5 bases). V lost 7 bases to trimming and J lost 2 bases, with 12 bases between them. In germline, CDR1 is SGHRS, CDR2 YFSETQ. CDR3 length equals 14 residues. The CDR3 bases are TGCGCCAGCCTGTCAGACAGTAACACCGGGGAGCTGTTTTTT. Amino acid sequence: CASLSDSNTGELFF.

The chain carries TRBV5-1 and TRBJ1-5, with no clear D. Trimming removed 0 bases at V and 0 bases at J, with 10 bases between. The germline V gene encodes CDR1 SGHRS and CDR2 YFSETQ. The length of the CDR3 is 16 residues. DNA for the CDR3: TGCGCCAGCAGCTTGGAAGGCAGGCATAGCAATCAGCCCCAGCATTTT. As protein: CASSLEGRHSNQPQHF.

This clone was found a few times. V and J are TRBV9 and TRBJ2-1; 11 bases line up with TRBD2. This CDR3 contains 14 residues. The V and J ends lost 0 bases and 12 bases, in that order; junction bases with no gene match: 5. Looked up from germline, CDR1 is SGDLS and CDR2 is YYNGEE. CDR3 bases: TGTGCCAGCAGCGTAGATCTAGCGGGAGGCTCGCAGTTCTTC. This sequence encodes CASSVDLAGGSQFF.

The sample holds a few counts of this clone. The genes are TRBV28 and TRBJ2-7; 9 bases fit TRBD1. The CDR3 has 15 residues. Germline-derived CDR1 and CDR2 are MDHEN and SYDVKM. Trimming removed 3 bases from V and 3 bases from J; junction bases left unmatched: 6. CDR3 region: CASSLYGTGNYEQYF. For the CDR3, the DNA is TGTGCCAGCAGTTTGTATGGGACAGGGAACTACGAGCAGTACTTC.

This clone showed up just a few times. This rearrangement joins TRBV2 to TRBJ1-1; D is uncertain. This CDR3 is 14 amino acids long. V lost 6 bases, J lost 1 base, and 12 bases lay in between. The germline CDR1 and CDR2 sequences are SNHLY and FYNNEI. The CDR3 loop reads CASRVRTANTEAFF. In DNA form, the CDR3 reads TGTGCCAGCAGAGTAAGGACTGCGAACACTGAAGCTTTCTTT.

This clone was observed a handful of times. The chain couples TRBV7-2 to TRBJ2-1; D gene uncertain. Between the trimmed V and J ends, which lost 1 base and 3 bases, there was a span of 7 bases. The CDR3 is made up of 14 amino acids. Germline lookup yields CDR1 SGHTA and CDR2 FQGNSA. CDR3 DNA sequence: TGTGCCAGCAGCTTAGTTGCAGACTACAATGAGCAGTTCTTC. Translating it yields CASSLVADYNEQFF.

The chain is built from TRBV7-9 and TRBJ1-1; D not resolved. CDR1 is SEHNR, CDR2 FQNEAQ, per germline (reference sequence). CDR3 size: 15 residues. Deletions cut 0 bases from V and 1 base from J, with 9 bases between. The CDR3 DNA sequence: TGTGCCAGCAGCTTAGCTGGACTGAAGAACACTGAAGCTTTCTTT. As protein: CASSLAGLKNTEAFF.

V usage is TRBV5-1 and J usage is TRBJ2-2; TRBD1 agrees at 8 bases. CDR1 is SGHRS and CDR2 is YFSETQ in the germline V gene. The CDR3 spans 16 residues. The V gene end was trimmed by 4 bases and the J gene end by 4 bases; junction bases not matched to a gene: 9. The CDR3 sequence: CASSPRTGLSTGELFF. DNA of the CDR3: TGCGCCAGCAGCCCCCGGACAGGGCTGAGCACCGGGGAGCTGTTTTTT.

This clone was recorded only once. CDR3 loop: CASSKTFSSGEAFF. The DNA for the CDR3 is TGTGCCAGCAGCAAAACGTTTAGTTCAGGTGAAGCTTTCTTT. The V and J genes are TRBV11-2 and TRBJ1-1; D uncertain. CDR3 length: 14 amino acids. V was trimmed by 5 bases and J by 7 bases, leaving 17 bases between them. CDR1 and CDR2 (germline): SGHAT, FQNNGV.

This clone was seen only a few times. This chain uses TRBV9 with TRBJ1-4; perhaps TRBD1 as D (5 bases). The CDR3 runs 15 residues. V was trimmed by 3 bases and J by 6 bases, leaving 15 bases between them. Germline values: CDR1 SGDLS, CDR2 YYNGEE. The CDR3 bases are TGTGCCAGCAGCGGGGGCGGCCCCCTGGATGAAAAACTGTTTTTT. Its translation is CASSGGGPLDEKLFF.